This T cell receptor beta chain is drawn from a study of PD-1 blockade in classical Hodgkin lymphoma. Some clones are missing from TCRdb's copy, which holds only in-frame ones; the method was immunoSEQ multiplex PCR. The table records over 25,000 clones, 90% to 95% of them present only once. Findings and limits, study-wide: Relative to healthy donors, newly diagnosed patients reportedly had lower baseline TCR diversity, which was reported as lower still in relapsed/refractory patients. Underlying causes for the observed repertoire differences were not defined, possibly disease activity or prior therapy.

Time point of the sample: newly diagnosed, previously untreated cHL patient sample. Researchers used newly diagnosed, untreated classical Hodgkin lymphoma PBMCs for comparison. This clone was seen only once. The antigen remains unidentified. The clonotype was recovered from a human donor with classical Hodgkin lymphoma. Sequencing was carried out using peripheral blood mononuclear cells (PBMCs).

Here the CDR3 reads CASSQTEGRSSYNSPLHF. Here the CDR3 DNA reads TGCGCCAGCAGCCAGACCGAAGGACGGAGCTCCTATAATTCACCCCTCCACTTT. J is TRBJ1-6 and V is TRBV4-1; D uncertain. Germline values: CDR1 MGHRA, CDR2 YSYEKL. CDR3 length equals 18 residues. V shed 3 bases and J shed 0 bases, with 15 bases lying between them.